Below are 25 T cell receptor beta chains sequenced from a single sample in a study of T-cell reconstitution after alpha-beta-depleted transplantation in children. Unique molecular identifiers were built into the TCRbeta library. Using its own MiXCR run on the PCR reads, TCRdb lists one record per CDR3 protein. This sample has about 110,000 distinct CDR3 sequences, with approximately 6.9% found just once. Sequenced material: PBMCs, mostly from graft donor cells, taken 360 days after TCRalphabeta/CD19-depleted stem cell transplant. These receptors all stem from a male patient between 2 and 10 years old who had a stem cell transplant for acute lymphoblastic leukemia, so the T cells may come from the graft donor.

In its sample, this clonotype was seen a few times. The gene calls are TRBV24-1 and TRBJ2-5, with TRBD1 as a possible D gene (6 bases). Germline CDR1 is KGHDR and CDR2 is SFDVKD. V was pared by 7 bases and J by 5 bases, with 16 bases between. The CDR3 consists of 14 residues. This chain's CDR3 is CATSTGTGKETQYF. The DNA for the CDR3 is TGTGCCACCAGCACAGGGACCGGTAAGGAGACCCAGTACTTC.

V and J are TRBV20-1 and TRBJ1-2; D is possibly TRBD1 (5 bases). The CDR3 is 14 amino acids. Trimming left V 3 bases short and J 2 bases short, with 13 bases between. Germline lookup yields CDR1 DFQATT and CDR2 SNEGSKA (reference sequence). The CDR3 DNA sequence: TGCAGTGCTAGCCCCCAGCGGGGCAACTATGGCTACACCTTC. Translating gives CSASPQRGNYGYTF.

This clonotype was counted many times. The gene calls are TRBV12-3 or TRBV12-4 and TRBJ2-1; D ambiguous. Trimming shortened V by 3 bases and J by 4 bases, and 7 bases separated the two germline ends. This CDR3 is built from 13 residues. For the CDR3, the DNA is TGTGCCAGCAGTTTGACCAATTACAATGAGCAGTTCTTC. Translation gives CASSLTNYNEQFF.

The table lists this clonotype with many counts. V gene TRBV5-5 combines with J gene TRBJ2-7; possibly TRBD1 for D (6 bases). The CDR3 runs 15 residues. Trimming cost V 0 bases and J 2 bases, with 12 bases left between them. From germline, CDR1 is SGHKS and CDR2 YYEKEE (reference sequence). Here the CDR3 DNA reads TGTGCCAGCAGCTTGGTGCCAGGGGTCCCCTACGAGCAGTACTTC. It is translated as CASSLVPGVPYEQYF.

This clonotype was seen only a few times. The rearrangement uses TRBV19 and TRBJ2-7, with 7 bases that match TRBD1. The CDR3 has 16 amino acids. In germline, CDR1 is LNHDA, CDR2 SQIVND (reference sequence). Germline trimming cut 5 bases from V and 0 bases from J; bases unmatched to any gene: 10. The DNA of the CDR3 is TGTGCCAGTAGTCCCGAGGGGGCGGTGAGCTCCTACGAGCAGTACTTC. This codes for CASSPEGAVSSYEQYF.

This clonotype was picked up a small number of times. CDR3 sequence reads: CASSESYQPQHF. CDR3 nucleotides: TGTGCCAGCAGTGAGTCGTATCAGCCCCAGCATTTT. The chain combines TRBV2 with TRBJ1-5; D is uncertain. Germline CDR1 SNHLY, CDR2 FYNNEI. This CDR3 region has 12 residues. Trimming took 3 bases from V and 5 from J, leaving 5 bases between them.

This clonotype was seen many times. The CDR3 protein is CSAPGGANYGYTF. In DNA, the CDR3 is TGCAGTGCTCCCGGGGGGGCTAACTATGGCTACACCTTC. The chain uses TRBV20-1 and TRBJ1-2, with D perhaps matching TRBD1 (5 bases). The CDR3 has 13 residues. Per germline, CDR1 DFQATT and CDR2 SNEGSKA (reference sequence). V was shortened by 5 bases and J by 0 bases, with 10 bases between the two germline ends.

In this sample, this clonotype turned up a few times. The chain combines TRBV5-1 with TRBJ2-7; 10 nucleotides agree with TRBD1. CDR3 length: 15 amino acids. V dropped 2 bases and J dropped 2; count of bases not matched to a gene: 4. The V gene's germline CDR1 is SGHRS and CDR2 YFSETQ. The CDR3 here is CASSFRDRGTYEQYF. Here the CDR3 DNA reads TGCGCCAGCAGCTTCCGGGACAGGGGCACCTACGAGCAGTACTTC.

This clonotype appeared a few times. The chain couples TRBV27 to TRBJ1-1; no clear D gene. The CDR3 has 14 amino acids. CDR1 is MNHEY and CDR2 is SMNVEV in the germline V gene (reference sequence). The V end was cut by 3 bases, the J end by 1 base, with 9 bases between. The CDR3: CASSFNGANTEAFF. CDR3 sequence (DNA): TGTGCCAGCAGTTTCAACGGAGCGAACACTGAAGCTTTCTTT.

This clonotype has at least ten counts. This CDR3 reads CASSAGDTQYF. The CDR3, as DNA: TGTGCCAGCAGCGCGGGAGATACGCAGTATTTT. The chain is built from TRBV9 and TRBJ2-3; D unresolved. This CDR3 contains 11 residues. V lost 3 bases and J 5 bases, leaving 4 bases between the germline ends. Germline V gene data show CDR1 as SGDLS and CDR2 as YYNGEE. Filled out from reference TRBV9 and TRBJ2-3, the complete variable domain reads DSGVTQTPKHLITATGQRVTLRCSPRSGDLSVYWYQQSLDQGLQFLIQYYNGEERAKGNILERFSAQQFPDLHSELNLSSLELGDSALYFCASSAGDTQYFGPGTRLTVL.

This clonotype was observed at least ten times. CDR3 nucleotides: TGTGCCAGCAGTAATGTAGGGGTCACTGAAGCTTTCTTT. It specifies CASSNVGVTEAFF. The chain couples TRBV12-3 or TRBV12-4 to TRBJ1-1; D perhaps matches TRBD1 (5 bases). The CDR3 has 13 amino acids. V lost 5 bases, J lost 4 bases, and 11 bases lay in between.

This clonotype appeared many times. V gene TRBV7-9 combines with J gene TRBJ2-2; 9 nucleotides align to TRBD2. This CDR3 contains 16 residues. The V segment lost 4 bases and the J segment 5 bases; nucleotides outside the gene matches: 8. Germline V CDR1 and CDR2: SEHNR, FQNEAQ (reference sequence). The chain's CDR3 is CASSSVYSGRTGELFF. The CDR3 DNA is TGTGCCAGCAGCTCGGTTTATAGCGGGAGAACCGGGGAGCTGTTTTTT.

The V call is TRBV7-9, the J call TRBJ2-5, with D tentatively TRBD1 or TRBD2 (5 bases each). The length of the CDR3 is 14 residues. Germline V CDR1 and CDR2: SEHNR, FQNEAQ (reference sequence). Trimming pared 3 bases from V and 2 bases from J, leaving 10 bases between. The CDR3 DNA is TGTGCCAGCAGCTTTACGGGGCTTCAAGAGACCCAGTACTTC. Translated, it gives CASSFTGLQETQYF.

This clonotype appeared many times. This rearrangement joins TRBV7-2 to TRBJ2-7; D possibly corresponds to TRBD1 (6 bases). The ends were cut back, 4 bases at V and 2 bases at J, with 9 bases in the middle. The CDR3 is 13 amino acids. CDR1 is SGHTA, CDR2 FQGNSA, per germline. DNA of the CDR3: TGTGCCAGCAGCTCTAACAGGGCCTACGAGCAGTACTTC. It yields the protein CASSSNRAYEQYF.

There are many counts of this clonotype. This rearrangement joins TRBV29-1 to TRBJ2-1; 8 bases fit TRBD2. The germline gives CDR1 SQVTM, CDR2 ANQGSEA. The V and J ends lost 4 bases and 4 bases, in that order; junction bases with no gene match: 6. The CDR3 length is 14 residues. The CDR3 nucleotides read TGCAGCGTTGTGGGGCGCGGGAGGTACAATGAGCAGTTCTTC. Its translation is CSVVGRGRYNEQFF.

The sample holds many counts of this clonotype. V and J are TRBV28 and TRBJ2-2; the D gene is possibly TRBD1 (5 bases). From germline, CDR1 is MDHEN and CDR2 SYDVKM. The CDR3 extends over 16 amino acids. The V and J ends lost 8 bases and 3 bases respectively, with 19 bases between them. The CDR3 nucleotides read TGTGCCAGCTATGGCCAAGACAGCCCGGACACCGGGGAGCTGTTTTTT. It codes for CASYGQDSPDTGELFF.

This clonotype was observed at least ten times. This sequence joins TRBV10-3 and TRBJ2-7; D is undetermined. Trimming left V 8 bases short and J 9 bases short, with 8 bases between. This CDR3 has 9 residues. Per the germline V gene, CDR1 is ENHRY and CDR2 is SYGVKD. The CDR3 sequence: CAIGQTQYF. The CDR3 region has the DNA TGTGCCATCGGCCAAACGCAGTACTTC.

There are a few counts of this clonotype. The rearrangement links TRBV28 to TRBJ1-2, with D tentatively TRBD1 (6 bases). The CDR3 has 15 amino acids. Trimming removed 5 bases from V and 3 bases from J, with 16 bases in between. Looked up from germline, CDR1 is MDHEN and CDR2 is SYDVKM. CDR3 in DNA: TGTGCCAGCAGTCCTCGGGGGGGGCCATACTATGGCTACACCTTC. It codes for CASSPRGGPYYGYTF.

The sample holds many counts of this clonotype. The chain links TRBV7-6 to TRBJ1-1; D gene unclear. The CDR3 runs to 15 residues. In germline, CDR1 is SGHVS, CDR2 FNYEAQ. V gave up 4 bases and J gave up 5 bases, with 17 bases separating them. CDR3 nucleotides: TGTGCCAGCAGCTGGGTTAAAGATCTAGGGACTGAAGCTTTCTTT. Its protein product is CASSWVKDLGTEAFF. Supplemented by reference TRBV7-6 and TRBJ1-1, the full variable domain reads GAGVSQSPRYKVTKRGQDVALRCDPISGHVSLYWYRQALGQGPEFLTYFNYEAQQDKSGLPNDRFSAERPEGSISTLTIQRTEQRDSAMYRCASSWVKDLGTEAFFGQGTRLTVV.

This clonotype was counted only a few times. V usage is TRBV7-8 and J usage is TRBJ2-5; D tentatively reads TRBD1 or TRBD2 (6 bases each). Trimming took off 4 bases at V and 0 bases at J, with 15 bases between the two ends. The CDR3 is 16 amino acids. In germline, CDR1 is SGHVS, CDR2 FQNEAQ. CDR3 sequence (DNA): TGTGCCAGCAGCTGGGGCGGAGGGGGGTACCAAGAGACCCAGTACTTC. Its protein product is CASSWGGGGYQETQYF. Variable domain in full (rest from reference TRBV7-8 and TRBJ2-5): GAGVSQSPRYKVAKRGQDVALRCDPISGHVSLFWYQQALGQGPEFLTYFQNEAQLDKSGLPSDRFFAERPEGSVSTLKIQRTQQEDSAVYLCASSWGGGGYQETQYFGPGTRLLVL.

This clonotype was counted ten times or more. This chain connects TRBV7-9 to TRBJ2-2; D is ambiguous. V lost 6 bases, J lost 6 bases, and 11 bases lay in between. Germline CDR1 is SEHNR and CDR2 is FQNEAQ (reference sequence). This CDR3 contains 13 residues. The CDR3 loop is CASRPPEAGELFF. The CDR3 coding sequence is TGTGCCAGCAGACCCCCGGAAGCCGGGGAGCTGTTTTTT.

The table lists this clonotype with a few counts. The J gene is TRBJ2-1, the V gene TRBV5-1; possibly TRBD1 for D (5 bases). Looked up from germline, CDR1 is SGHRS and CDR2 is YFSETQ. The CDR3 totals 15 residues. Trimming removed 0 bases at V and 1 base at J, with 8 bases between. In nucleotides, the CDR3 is TGCGCCAGCAGCTTGGGGACAAATTCCTACAATGAGCAGTTCTTC. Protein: CASSLGTNSYNEQFF.

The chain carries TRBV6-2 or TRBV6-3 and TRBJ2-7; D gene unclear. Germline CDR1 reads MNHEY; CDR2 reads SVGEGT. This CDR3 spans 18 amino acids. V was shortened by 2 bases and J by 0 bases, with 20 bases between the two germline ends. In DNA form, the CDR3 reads TGTGCCAGCAGTTACCCGCCAGCAACAGTAACCAGCTCCTACGAGCAGTACTTC. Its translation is CASSYPPATVTSSYEQYF.

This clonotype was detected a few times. DNA of the CDR3: TGTGCCAGCAGTTATGCTCCGACTAGCAGCGCCTACGAGCAGTACTTC. Residues: CASSYAPTSSAYEQYF. The V and J genes are TRBV28 and TRBJ2-7; 7 nucleotides line up with TRBD2. This CDR3 is 16 amino acids long. The ends lost 4 bases at V and 2 bases at J; junction bases unmatched: 11. CDR1 is MDHEN, CDR2 SYDVKM, per germline.

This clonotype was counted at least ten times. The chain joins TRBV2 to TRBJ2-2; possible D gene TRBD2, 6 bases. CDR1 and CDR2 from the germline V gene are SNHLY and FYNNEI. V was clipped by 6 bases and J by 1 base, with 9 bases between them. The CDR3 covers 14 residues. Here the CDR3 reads CASRLEGNTGELFF. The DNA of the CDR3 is TGTGCCAGCAGGTTGGAGGGGAACACCGGGGAGCTGTTTTTT.